This TCR beta chain was obtained from a study of regulatory T cells in long-lasting Graves disease. Study outcomes and limitations: When disease was persistent, TRBV28, TRBJ1-2 and TRBJ2-5 were the favored segments.

Germline assignment: CDR1 DFQATT and CDR2 SNEGSKA (reference sequence). Trimming cost V 3 bases and J 4 bases; bases outside gene matches: 9. The CDR3 totals 16 residues. Worth noting for this clonotype: The target antigen is unknown.

Regarding time point: newly diagnosed GD, antithyroid drugs for less than 3 months. RNA isolated from PBMCs was used to make the TCR library. According to the study, TCR beta libraries were built with iRepertoire HTBI primers and CDR3-region Arm-PCR. One entry per CDR3 protein results from TCRdb running MiXCR on the multiplex PCR reads. Altogether 580,000 or so distinct CDR3 sequences are present, about 16% being singletons, with the ten largest covering about 12%. This sample also belongs to another study, concerning T cells in Graves' hyperthyroidism and ophthalmopathy. In that study: First-round RT-PCR targeting the TCR CDR3 was performed with the HTBI primer set. The model made its ophthalmopathy prediction, and onset followed a median approximately six months later.

Sequencing was performed on peripheral blood mononuclear cells (PBMCs), taken at new diagnosis, from a patient treated with antithyroid drugs. The rearrangement uses TRBV20-1 and TRBJ2-2; 9 bases fit TRBD1. This clonotype originated in a man younger than 35 with Graves disease. DNA of the CDR3: TGCAGTGCTAGGACGCGGGGACAGGGATTCACCGGGGAGCTGTTTTTT. Its translation: CSARTRGQGFTGELFF.